Sequencing of this T cell receptor (beta chain) was carried out in a study of control samples from healthy donors and cancer patients. Sequencing was performed with immunoSEQ multiplex PCR; in TCRdb, only in-frame clones are kept and a portion is missing. The sample yields 160,000 or so clones, more than 85% seen once. Germline V gene data show CDR1 as MDHEN and CDR2 as SYDVKM. V gave up 4 bases and J gave up 1 base; unmatched junction bases: 7. This CDR3 comprises 16 residues. The sample was blood. The sequence derives from a young woman in good health. The chain has TRBV28 and TRBJ2-5; TRBD1 agrees at 9 bases. CDR3 in DNA: TGTGCCAGCAGTTCTCGGACAGGGGACCCCCAAGAGACCCAGTACTTC. It translates to CASSSRTGDPQETQYF.